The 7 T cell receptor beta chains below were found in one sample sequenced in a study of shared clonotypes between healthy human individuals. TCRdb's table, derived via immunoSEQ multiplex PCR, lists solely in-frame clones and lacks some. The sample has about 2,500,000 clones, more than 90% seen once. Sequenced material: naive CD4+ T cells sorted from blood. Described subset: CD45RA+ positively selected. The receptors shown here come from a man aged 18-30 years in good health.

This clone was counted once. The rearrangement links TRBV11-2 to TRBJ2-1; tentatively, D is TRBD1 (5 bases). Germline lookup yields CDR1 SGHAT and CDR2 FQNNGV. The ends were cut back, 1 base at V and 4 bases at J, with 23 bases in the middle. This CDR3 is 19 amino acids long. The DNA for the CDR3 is TGTGCCAGCAGCTTAGTCAAAGGGGCTAGACCCTTCCCTTACAATGAGCAGTTCTTC. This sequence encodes CASSLVKGARPFPYNEQFF.

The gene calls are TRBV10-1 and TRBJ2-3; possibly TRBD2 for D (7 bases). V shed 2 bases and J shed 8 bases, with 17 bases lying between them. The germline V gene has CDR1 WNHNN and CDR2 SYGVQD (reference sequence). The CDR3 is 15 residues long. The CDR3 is CASSELRQGGGTQYF. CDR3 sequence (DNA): TGCGCCAGCAGTGAGCTCCGCCAGGGAGGGGGTACGCAGTATTTT.

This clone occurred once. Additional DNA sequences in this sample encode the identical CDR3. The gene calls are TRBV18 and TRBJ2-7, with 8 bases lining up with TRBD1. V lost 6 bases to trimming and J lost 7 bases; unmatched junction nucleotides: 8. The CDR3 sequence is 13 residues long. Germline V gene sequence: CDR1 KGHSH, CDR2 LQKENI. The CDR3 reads CASSRGQGGEQYF. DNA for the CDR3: TGTGCCAGCTCCCGCGGACAGGGTGGGGAGCAGTACTTC.

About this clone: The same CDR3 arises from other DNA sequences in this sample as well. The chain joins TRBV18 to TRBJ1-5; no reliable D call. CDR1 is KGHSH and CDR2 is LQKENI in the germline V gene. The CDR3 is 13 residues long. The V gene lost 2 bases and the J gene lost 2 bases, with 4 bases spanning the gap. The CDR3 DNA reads TGTGCCAGCTCACCAGGGGGCAATCAGCCCCAGCATTTT. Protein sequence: CASSPGGNQPQHF.

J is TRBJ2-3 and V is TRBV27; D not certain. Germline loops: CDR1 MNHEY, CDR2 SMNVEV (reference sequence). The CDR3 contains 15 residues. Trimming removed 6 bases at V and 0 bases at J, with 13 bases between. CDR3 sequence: CASRLHRASTDTQYF. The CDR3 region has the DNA TGTGCCAGCAGGCTCCACCGTGCTAGCACAGATACGCAGTATTTT.

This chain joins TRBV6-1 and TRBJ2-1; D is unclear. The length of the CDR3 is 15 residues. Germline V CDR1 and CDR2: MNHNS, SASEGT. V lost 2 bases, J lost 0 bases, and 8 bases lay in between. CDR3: CASSELVASYNEQFF. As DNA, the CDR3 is TGTGCCAGCAGTGAACTAGTGGCCTCCTACAATGAGCAGTTCTTC.

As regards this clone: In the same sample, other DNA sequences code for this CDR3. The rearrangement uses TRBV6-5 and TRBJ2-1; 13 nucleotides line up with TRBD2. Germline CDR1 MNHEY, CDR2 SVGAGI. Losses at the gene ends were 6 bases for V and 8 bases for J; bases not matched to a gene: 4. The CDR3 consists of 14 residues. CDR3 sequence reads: CASSRLAGGYEQFF. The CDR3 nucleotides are TGTGCCAGCAGCCGACTAGCGGGGGGCTATGAGCAGTTCTTC.